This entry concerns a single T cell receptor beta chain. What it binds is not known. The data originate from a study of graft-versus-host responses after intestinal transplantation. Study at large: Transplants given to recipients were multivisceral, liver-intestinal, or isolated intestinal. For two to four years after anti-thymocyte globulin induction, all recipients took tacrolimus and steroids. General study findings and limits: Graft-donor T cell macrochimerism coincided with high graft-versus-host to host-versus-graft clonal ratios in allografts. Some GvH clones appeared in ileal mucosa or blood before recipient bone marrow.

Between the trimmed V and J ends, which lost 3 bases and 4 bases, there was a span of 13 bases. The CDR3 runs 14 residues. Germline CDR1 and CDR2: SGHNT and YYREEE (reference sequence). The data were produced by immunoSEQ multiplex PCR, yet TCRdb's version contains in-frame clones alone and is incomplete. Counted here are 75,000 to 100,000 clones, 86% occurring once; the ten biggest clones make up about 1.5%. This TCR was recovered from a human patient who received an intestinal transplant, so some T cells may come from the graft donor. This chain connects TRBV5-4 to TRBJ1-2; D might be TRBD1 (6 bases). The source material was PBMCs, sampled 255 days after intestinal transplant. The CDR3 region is CASSWAGAAYGYTF. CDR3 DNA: TGTGCCAGCAGCTGGGCAGGGGCGGCCTATGGCTACACCTTC. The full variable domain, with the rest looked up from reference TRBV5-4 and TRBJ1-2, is ETGVTQSPTHLIKTRGQQVTLRCSSQSGHNTVSWYQQALGQGPQFIFQYYREEENGRGNFPPRFSGLQFPNYSSELNVNALELDDSALYLCASSWAGAAYGYTFGSGTRLTVV.